This T cell receptor (beta chain) was captured in a study of T cells after posttransplantation cyclophosphamide. Study-wide findings and caveats: Tissue-infiltrating T cells from skin or gut overlapped little with blood T cells.

The sample holds many counts of this clone. Antigen unknown. Peripheral blood was collected from the related graft donor on the marrow donation day. With 5 bases removed from V and 10 bases from J, the gap between germline ends came to 17 bases. This CDR3 spans 13 amino acids. Germline CDR1 reads SEHNR; CDR2 reads FQNEAQ (reference sequence). Assay used: immunoSEQ multiplex PCR; TCRdb lists only in-frame clones, some missing. In total the sample includes about 36,000 clones, none of them seen once. The J gene is TRBJ1-1, the V gene TRBV7-9; maybe TRBD1 (6 bases). The TCR comes from a girl aged 10-17 years in good health, CMV-negative, and a related stem cell transplant donor. The sample taken for sequencing was PBMCs. The CDR3 loop reads CASSKPTGQGAFF. CDR3 sequence (DNA): TGTGCCAGCAGCAAGCCGACAGGACAAGGAGCTTTCTTT. The whole variable domain, remainder taken from reference TRBV7-9 and TRBJ1-1, is DTGVSQNPRHKITKRGQNVTFRCDPISEHNRLYWYRQTLGQGPEFLTYFQNEAQLEKSRLLSDRFSAERPKGSFSTLEIQRTEQGDSAMYLCASSKPTGQGAFFGQGTRLTVV.